These 23 T cell receptor beta chains share one sample of origin, sequenced in a study of blood T cells in healthy people across ages (dated by TCRdb to the mid-2010s). The method behind the library was 5' RACE. The instrument given in TCRdb is Illumina HiSeq 2500. A second PCR of about 7 to 12 cycles was run with a J-beta primer mix and a sample-barcoded 5' primer. Clones were called with MiXCR by TCRdb after fastp trimmed the public reads at Q25, and only in-frame beta chains were retained. Merged by CDR3 protein, the rows form single entries marked with the most common genes and DNA. In this sample the table shows about 810,000 distinct CDR3 sequences, about 37% of which occur a single time. 13% of the sample belongs to the ten largest clones. Material for sequencing was blood. All receptors derive from a man between 18 and 35 years old in good health.

This clonotype was picked up many times. The DNA for the CDR3 is TGCAGCCGGAGGGGGGCTGATCGGGGGTTTAACTATGGCTACACCTTC. Translation gives CSRRGADRGFNYGYTF. The V and J genes are TRBV20-1 and TRBJ1-2, with a tentative D call TRBD1 (6 bases). The length of the CDR3 is 16 residues. Germline V gene lookup returns CDR1 DFQATT and CDR2 SNEGSKA (reference sequence).

The V gene is TRBV7-2, the J gene TRBJ2-5; 11 bases align to TRBD1. The V gene's germline CDR1 is SGHTA and CDR2 FQGNSA. The CDR3 has 15 residues. With V trimmed by 5 bases and J by 11 bases, 13 bases remained unmatched. CDR3: CASSPDRGRWNEQYF. In nucleotides, the CDR3 is TGTGCCAGCAGCCCGGACAGGGGGCGCTGGAATGAGCAGTACTTC. Filled out from reference TRBV7-2 and TRBJ2-5, the complete variable domain reads GAGVSQSPSNKVTEKGKDVELRCDPISGHTALYWYRQSLGQGLEFLIYFQGNSAPDKSGLPSDRFSAERTGGSVSTLTIQRTQQEDSAVYLCASSPDRGRWNEQYFGPGTRLLVL.

V and J are TRBV4-1 and TRBJ2-1; D remains ambiguous. This CDR3 spans 14 amino acids. Germline values: CDR1 MGHRA, CDR2 YSYEKL. The V and J ends lost 0 bases and 8 bases respectively, with 11 bases between them. The CDR3 here is CASSQEVVKYEQFF. CDR3 bases: TGCGCCAGCAGCCAAGAGGTTGTAAAGTATGAGCAGTTCTTC.

This clonotype was seen more than once but under ten times. The V call is TRBV20-1, the J call TRBJ1-1; D is ambiguous. V lost 3 bases to trimming and J lost 5 bases, with 16 bases between them. This CDR3 has 14 amino acids. Germline V CDR1 and CDR2: DFQATT, SNEGSKA (reference sequence). The CDR3 sequence: CSASRQEVWTEAFF. The DNA of the CDR3 is TGCAGTGCTAGCCGTCAGGAGGTTTGGACTGAAGCTTTCTTT.

J is TRBJ1-6 and V is TRBV6-5; possible D gene TRBD1, 5 bases. Trimming cost V 0 bases and J 6 bases, with 18 bases left between them. From germline, CDR1 is MNHEY and CDR2 SVGAGI. The CDR3 runs 18 residues. CDR3 amino acids: CASSYSGTTGDINSPLHF. The CDR3 bases are TGTGCCAGCAGTTACTCCGGGACCACAGGAGACATTAATTCACCCCTCCACTTT.

The V gene is TRBV27, the J gene TRBJ1-5; D unclear. Germline loops: CDR1 MNHEY, CDR2 SMNVEV (reference sequence). CDR3 length equals 14 residues. Trimming left V 4 bases short and J 1 base short, with 8 bases between. CDR3 coding DNA: TGTGCCAGCAGTTCCCCCGGGAGCAATCAGCCCCAGCATTTT. Translating it yields CASSSPGSNQPQHF.

The rearrangement uses TRBV7-8 and TRBJ1-4; a weak D match, TRBD1 (5 bases). Germline CDR1 reads SGHVS; CDR2 reads FQNEAQ. The CDR3 consists of 16 residues. The ends were cut back, 5 bases at V and 7 bases at J, with 20 bases in the middle. CDR3 in DNA: TGTGCCAGCAGCCAAGGGTCGGCAGGGCTCGGTGAAAAACTGTTTTTT. Amino acids: CASSQGSAGLGEKLFF. Full variable domain (rest looked up from reference TRBV7-8 and TRBJ1-4): GAGVSQSPRYKVAKRGQDVALRCDPISGHVSLFWYQQALGQGPEFLTYFQNEAQLDKSGLPSDRFFAERPEGSVSTLKIQRTQQEDSAVYLCASSQGSAGLGEKLFFGSGTQLSVL.

The chain has TRBV4-1 and TRBJ2-5; 8 bases map to TRBD2. V was pared by 3 bases and J by 4 bases, with 7 bases of the junction left unmatched. CDR3 length equals 15 residues. Germline V CDR1 and CDR2: MGHRA, YSYEKL. The CDR3 bases are TGCGCCAGCAGCCATCGGCGGCTAGCGGGAGAGACCCAGTACTTC. The encoded protein is CASSHRRLAGETQYF.

This clonotype was detected a few times. This chain uses TRBV9 with TRBJ2-7; D gene ambiguous. The CDR3 consists of 16 residues. Trimming pared 0 bases from V and 7 bases from J, leaving 20 bases between. The germline V gene encodes CDR1 SGDLS and CDR2 YYNGEE. CDR3 nucleotide sequence: TGTGCCAGCAGCGTAGCCTGGGTATCCCCTTATGGTGAGCAGTACTTC. Protein: CASSVAWVSPYGEQYF.

The rearrangement uses TRBV13 and TRBJ2-5; 7 positions match TRBD1. The CDR3 spans 14 residues. The germline CDR1 and CDR2 sequences are PRHDT and FYEKMQ (reference sequence). V shed 1 base and J 5 bases; nucleotides not matched to a gene: 4. CDR3 sequence: CASSLAETGETQYF. CDR3 sequence (DNA): TGTGCCAGCAGCTTAGCGGAGACAGGGGAGACCCAGTACTTC.

Many counts were recorded for this clonotype. This chain uses TRBV5-6 with TRBJ2-1; the D gene could be TRBD1 or TRBD2 (5 bases each). From germline, CDR1 is SGHDT and CDR2 YYEEEE. Between the trimmed V and J ends, which lost 0 bases and 9 bases, there was a span of 10 bases. There are 13 residues in the CDR3. The CDR3 loop is CASSLVGAGEQFF. The CDR3 DNA follows: TGTGCCAGCAGCTTGGTTGGGGCGGGTGAGCAGTTCTTC.

The sample holds one count of this clonotype. This clone may be a read error of a much larger clone one base away. The V gene is TRBV10-3, the J gene TRBJ2-7, with D tentatively TRBD2 (5 bases). Per the germline V gene, CDR1 is ENHRY and CDR2 is SYGVKD. The ends were cut back, 6 bases at V and 0 bases at J, with 18 bases in the middle. The CDR3 runs to 16 residues. The CDR3: CAISEPAGGSSYEQYF. The CDR3 DNA reads as TGTGCCATCAGCGAACCCGCAGGTGGGAGCTCCTACGAGCAGTACTTC.

As regards this clonotype: The junction departs from germline at one end; a sequencing error may be responsible. CDR3 amino acids: CASSPRDADTQYF. The CDR3 DNA follows: TGTGCCAGCAGCCCCCGTGATGCAGATACGCAGTACTTT. The chain uses TRBV7-2 and TRBJ2-3; no clear D. This CDR3 contains 13 residues. Per the germline V gene, CDR1 is SGHTA and CDR2 is FQGNSA.

The chain uses TRBV4-2 and TRBJ2-3; no reliable D call. From germline, CDR1 is LGHNA and CDR2 YNFKEQ. This CDR3 is 13 amino acids long. Trimming left V 0 bases short and J 8 bases short, with 9 bases between. The DNA for the CDR3 is TGTGCCAGCAGCCAAGACGGGCATACTACGCAGTATTTT. Translating it yields CASSQDGHTTQYF.

The chain uses TRBV20-1 and TRBJ1-5, with 8 bases lining up with TRBD1. CDR1 and CDR2 (germline): DFQATT, SNEGSKA (reference sequence). This CDR3 has 13 residues. Trimming removed 6 bases from V and 6 bases from J; junction bases left unmatched: 7. CDR3 in amino acids: CSAHQGAGQPQHF. The CDR3 region has the DNA TGCAGTGCCCATCAGGGGGCGGGTCAGCCCCAGCATTTT.

Regarding this clonotype: An end of the junction does not agree with germline; a read error may underlie this. The rearrangement joins TRBV27 to TRBJ2-2; 10 nucleotides align to TRBD2. The germline V gene encodes CDR1 MNHEY and CDR2 SMNVEV (reference sequence). The CDR3 consists of 18 residues. CDR3 bases: TGTGCCAACAGTTTAAGGTCGGGACTAGCGACGAACACCGGGGAGCTGTTTTTT. This codes for CANSLRSGLATNTGELFF.

This clonotype was counted between two and nine times. The V gene is TRBV2, the J gene TRBJ2-1; 12 bases match TRBD2. V lost 4 bases and J lost 10; bases outside the gene matches: 14. CDR1 and CDR2 from the germline V gene are SNHLY and FYNNEI. CDR3 length: 17 amino acids. In DNA form, the CDR3 reads TGTGCCAGCAGTGGACCCCCTCGGACTAGCGGGGTGCGAGAGCAGTTCTTC. Translated, it gives CASSGPPRTSGVREQFF.

The chain employs TRBV7-2 and TRBJ2-1; 8 bases are a match to TRBD2. V lost 2 bases and J lost 8; bases outside the gene matches: 5. The CDR3 spans 14 residues. Germline V gene data show CDR1 as SGHTA and CDR2 as FQGNSA. The CDR3 DNA sequence: TGTGCCAGCAGCTTAAACCCGGGGGGGCATGAGCAGTTCTTC. The encoded protein is CASSLNPGGHEQFF.

The V call is TRBV5-1, the J call TRBJ2-7; D gene ambiguous. The CDR3 runs to 14 residues. Trimming took 4 bases from V and 4 from J, leaving 15 bases between them. CDR1 is SGHRS and CDR2 is YFSETQ in the germline V gene. CDR3 DNA: TGCGCCAGCAGCGACGGATACGAATTATACGAGCAGTACTTC. It is translated as CASSDGYELYEQYF.

This clonotype was recorded many times. The gene calls are TRBV20-1 and TRBJ2-4; no clear D gene. The CDR3 has 14 residues. Germline V gene lookup returns CDR1 DFQATT and CDR2 SNEGSKA (reference sequence). V lost 2 bases and J 8 bases, leaving 16 bases between the germline ends. This chain's CDR3 is CSARMSDPLDIQYF. The CDR3 DNA reads TGCAGTGCTAGAATGAGCGACCCGTTGGACATTCAGTACTTC.

This rearrangement joins TRBV25-1 to TRBJ2-5, with a tentative D call TRBD2 (6 bases). V lost 1 base and J lost 4, with 13 bases in between. The CDR3 consists of 15 residues. The germline V gene encodes CDR1 MGHDK and CDR2 SYGVNS. This CDR3 reads CASSESFAGRETQYF. In nucleotides, the CDR3 is TGTGCCAGCAGTGAATCATTCGCGGGAAGAGAGACCCAGTACTTC.

This clonotype was counted only a few times. V usage is TRBV20-1 and J usage is TRBJ2-3; 7 bases agree with TRBD2. The CDR3 contains 15 residues. Looked up from germline, CDR1 is DFQATT and CDR2 is SNEGSKA (reference sequence). The junction had 8 bases not matched to a gene; V was cut back by 5 bases and J by 0 bases. CDR3 bases: TGCAGTGCTCCTCCGGGGGACTATAGCACAGATACGCAGTATTTT. Its translation is CSAPPGDYSTDTQYF.

This chain joins TRBV6-1 and TRBJ1-1; D is uncertain. This CDR3 spans 15 amino acids. Trimming took 2 bases from V and 0 from J, leaving 10 bases between them. CDR1 is MNHNS and CDR2 is SASEGT in the germline V gene. The CDR3 sequence: CASSERVIMNTEAFF. The CDR3 DNA is TGTGCCAGCAGTGAAAGGGTTATTATGAACACTGAAGCTTTCTTT.